This TCR beta chain stems from a study of beta chain features in type 1 diabetes. Looking at the study overall: What patients shared with healthy donors was a similar profile of age, gender and cell yields.

Averaging roughly 100 mL, one heparinised blood draw was given by each donor. On this clone itself: Its antigen is still unknown.

General study points: Moderately but significantly shorter TCRB CDR3s were found in Type 1 diabetes patients in all four CD4+ subsets. The similarity of naive, central memory and Treg TCRB repertoires appeared greater among patients than among healthy donors.

Since all of the isolated RNA was reverse transcribed, expressed TCRB transcripts were what got sequenced. Sequencing used immunoSEQ multiplex PCR; TCRdb keeps in-frame clones, though not all of them. The sample lists fewer than 200,000 clones, around 13% occurring once. The sequencing input was central memory CD4+ T cells from blood. The sequence came from a woman between 18 and 30 years old in good health.

CDR3 bases: TGCGCCAGCAGGATACCAAATGGGCCCGGGGAGCTGTTTTTT. It translates to CASRIPNGPGELFF. V and J are TRBV5-1 and TRBJ2-2; D remains ambiguous. V was clipped by 5 bases and J by 6 bases, with 14 bases between them. CDR3 length equals 14 residues. CDR1 is SGHRS and CDR2 is YFSETQ in the germline V gene.